A single sample is the source of the 16 T cell receptor beta chains below, sequenced in a study of T cells in Graves' hyperthyroidism and ophthalmopathy (dated by TCRdb to the late 2010s). Library preparation was by multiplex PCR. These reads were obtained on an Illumina HiSeq 2000. The TCR beta CDR3 regions were amplified from RNA transcripts. The first round of RT-PCR for the TCR CDR3 was performed with the HTBI primer set and the Qiagen OneStep RT-PCR kit. TCRdb trimmed the raw reads at Q25, called clones with MiXCR and kept productive beta chains. Rows are combined by CDR3 protein, so each entry shows the most common genes and DNA. In this sample the table shows about 290,000 distinct CDR3 sequences, roughly an eighth of which occur a single time. The ten largest account for approximately 7.9% of the sample. The specimen was blood. The source is a woman between 40 and 50 years old with Graves' hyperthyroidism.

At least ten counts were recorded for this clonotype. CDR3 residues: CASSGLLAGGGNEQFF. CDR3 bases: TGTGCCAGCAGCGGACTGTTGGCGGGAGGGGGCAATGAGCAGTTCTTC. The chain joins TRBV13 to TRBJ2-1; TRBD2 aligns across 9 bases. V lost 5 bases, J lost 6 bases, and 11 bases stayed unmatched. Germline V gene data show CDR1 as PRHDT and CDR2 as FYEKMQ (reference sequence). The CDR3 is 16 residues long.

This clonotype was detected many times. The gene calls are TRBV7-2 and TRBJ2-7; D not resolved. The CDR3 is 13 amino acids. Germline loops: CDR1 SGHTA, CDR2 FQGNSA. Trimming stripped 3 bases from V and 2 bases from J, with 8 bases between. The CDR3 spells CASSFGIAYEQYF. CDR3 coding DNA: TGTGCCAGCAGCTTCGGTATAGCCTACGAGCAGTACTTC. The full variable domain, in which reference TRBV7-2 and TRBJ2-7 provide the parts outside the CDR3, is GAGVSQSPSNKVTEKGKDVELRCDPISGHTALYWYRQSLGQGLEFLIYFQGNSAPDKSGLPSDRFSAERTGGSVSTLTIQRTQQEDSAVYLCASSFGIAYEQYFGPGTRLTVT.

This clonotype was seen many times. The chain employs TRBV2 and TRBJ2-1, with D unclear. V lost 6 bases to trimming and J lost 4 bases, with 10 bases between them. CDR1 is SNHLY, CDR2 FYNNEI, per germline. This CDR3 is 13 amino acids long. CDR3 sequence reads: CASSPDNYNEQFF. The CDR3 DNA reads as TGTGCCAGCAGCCCAGACAATTACAATGAGCAGTTCTTC.

This clonotype was seen repeatedly, ten times or more. V is TRBV30 and J is TRBJ1-1, with TRBD1 matching over 7 bases. V lost 3 bases, J lost 6 bases, and 7 bases stayed unmatched. CDR3 length equals 13 residues. Looked up from germline, CDR1 is GTSNPN and CDR2 is SVGIG (reference sequence). This CDR3 is CAWSGEGAAEAFF. CDR3 DNA: TGTGCCTGGAGCGGGGAGGGGGCGGCTGAAGCTTTCTTT.

The chain links TRBV12-5 to TRBJ2-1; unclear D gene. Germline V gene sequence: CDR1 LGHNT, CDR2 FRNRAP. The CDR3 totals 12 residues. V lost 6 bases to trimming and J lost 6 bases, with 9 bases between them. The CDR3 spells CASGRRPNEQFF. CDR3 coding DNA: TGTGCTAGTGGCCGCCGCCCCAATGAGCAGTTCTTC.

This clonotype was seen repeatedly, ten times or more. This rearrangement joins TRBV6-2 or TRBV6-3 to TRBJ2-7; D is tentatively TRBD1 or TRBD2 (5 bases each). Germline CDR1 is MNHEY and CDR2 is SVGEGT. Trimming shortened V by 5 bases and J by 7 bases, and 9 bases separated the two germline ends. The CDR3 length is 11 residues. CDR3 amino acids: CASSRQREQYF. The DNA of the CDR3 is TGTGCCAGCAGTCGACAGCGGGAGCAGTACTTC.

In DNA form, the CDR3 reads TGCAGCGTCTCCGACAGGGTGGACCTAGGTGAAAAACTGTTTTTT. It yields the protein CSVSDRVDLGEKLFF. The chain couples TRBV29-1 to TRBJ1-4; TRBD1 aligns across 7 bases. CDR3 length equals 15 residues. In germline, CDR1 is SQVTM, CDR2 ANQGSEA. With 6 bases clipped from V and 7 bases from J, the junction kept 14 bases outside the gene matches.

This clonotype was seen at least ten times. The V and J genes are TRBV12-3 or TRBV12-4 and TRBJ1-1; D is possibly TRBD1 (5 bases). The V and J ends lost 6 bases and 1 base respectively, with 18 bases between them. The CDR3 has 16 residues. The CDR3 nucleotides read TGTGCCAGCAGCTCCCGCGGGGGGGGAAAGAACACTGAAGCTTTCTTT. Encoded protein: CASSSRGGGKNTEAFF.

This clonotype was detected many times. J is TRBJ2-1 and V is TRBV27; 7 nucleotides match TRBD1. The germline V gene encodes CDR1 MNHEY and CDR2 SMNVEV (reference sequence). V was clipped by 3 bases and J by 8 bases; unmatched bases: 16. The CDR3 covers 17 residues. In DNA form, the CDR3 reads TGTGCCAGCAGTTTTTCATCGGACAGGCCCCGAGAGGATGAGCAGTTCTTC. Translation gives CASSFSSDRPREDEQFF.

This clonotype was counted between two and nine times. The junction departs from germline at one end; a sequencing error may be responsible. The V gene is TRBV10-1, the J gene TRBJ2-5; possible D gene TRBD1, 5 bases. The CDR3 is 14 residues long. Germline CDR1 WNHNN, CDR2 SYGVQD (reference sequence). The CDR3 sequence: CASSDFQGREAQYF. The CDR3 region has the DNA TGCGCCAGCAGTGACTTCCAGGGAAGAGAGGCCCAGTACTTC.

This clonotype was detected many times. V and J are TRBV3-1 and TRBJ1-5, with TRBD1 matching 9 bases. Per germline, CDR1 LGHDT and CDR2 YNNKEL (reference sequence). J gave up 6 bases and V 3 bases, and 3 bases lay outside the gene matches. The CDR3 consists of 14 residues. This chain's CDR3 is CASSQDRGFQPQHF. Written as DNA, the CDR3 is TGTGCCAGCAGCCAGGACAGGGGTTTTCAGCCCCAGCATTTT.

This clonotype was picked up many times. The DNA of the CDR3 is TGTGCCAGCAGCCACCCGAGTGGGAGTGCCTACAATGAGCAGTTCTTC. Protein product: CASSHPSGSAYNEQFF. The rearrangement uses TRBV3-1 and TRBJ2-1, with D possibly being TRBD2 (5 bases). Germline assignment: CDR1 LGHDT and CDR2 YNNKEL (reference sequence). V was pared by 3 bases and J by 2 bases, with 14 bases between. The CDR3 is made up of 16 amino acids.

This clonotype was seen only once. V usage is TRBV28 and J usage is TRBJ2-5, with a possible D match to TRBD1 (6 bases). The germline V gene encodes CDR1 MDHEN and CDR2 SYDVKM. V was clipped by 2 bases and J by 4 bases, with 14 bases between them. This CDR3 comprises 15 residues. This CDR3 is CASSLQGRRTETQYF. The CDR3, as DNA: TGTGCCAGCAGTTTACAGGGGCGCCGGACAGAGACCCAGTACTTC.

This clonotype has at least ten counts. This rearrangement joins TRBV5-4 to TRBJ2-5; D gene uncertain. Per the germline V gene, CDR1 is SGHNT and CDR2 is YYREEE (reference sequence). V was pared by 1 base and J by 5 bases, with 15 bases between. This CDR3 has 15 amino acids. CDR3 in DNA: TGTGCCAGCAGCTTGTCGAGTTTGATTGAGGAGACCCAGTACTTC. Translation gives CASSLSSLIEETQYF.

This clonotype has a handful of counts. The chain employs TRBV6-9 and TRBJ2-5, with 7 bases fitting TRBD2. Germline CDR1 and CDR2: MNHGY and SVAAGI. The V and J ends lost 4 bases and 4 bases, in that order; junction bases with no gene match: 9. The length of the CDR3 is 15 residues. Here the CDR3 DNA reads TGTGCCAGCAGTTGGAGGGAGGGAAGCCCAGAGACCCAGTACTTC. Amino acid sequence: CASSWREGSPETQYF.

The sample holds many counts of this clonotype. The chain combines TRBV13 with TRBJ1-1; a weak D match, TRBD1 (6 bases). The CDR3 spans 14 residues. V shed 5 bases and J shed 3 bases, with 13 bases lying between them. Germline V gene lookup returns CDR1 PRHDT and CDR2 FYEKMQ (reference sequence). CDR3 residues: CASSARQAYTEAFF. For the CDR3, the DNA is TGTGCCAGCAGCGCGAGACAGGCTTACACTGAAGCTTTCTTT.